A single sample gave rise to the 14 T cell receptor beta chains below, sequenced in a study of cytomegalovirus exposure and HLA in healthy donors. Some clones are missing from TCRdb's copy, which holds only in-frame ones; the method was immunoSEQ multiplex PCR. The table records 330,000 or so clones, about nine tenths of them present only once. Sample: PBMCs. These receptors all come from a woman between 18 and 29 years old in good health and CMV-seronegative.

CDR3 sequence reads: CASKTTGGSETQYF. For the CDR3, the DNA is TGCGCCAGCAAGACAACAGGGGGCAGTGAGACCCAGTACTTC. The chain is built from TRBV5-1 and TRBJ2-5; 9 bases line up with TRBD1. V lost 6 bases and J lost 5; bases outside the gene matches: 8. The CDR3 covers 14 residues. In germline, CDR1 is SGHRS, CDR2 YFSETQ.

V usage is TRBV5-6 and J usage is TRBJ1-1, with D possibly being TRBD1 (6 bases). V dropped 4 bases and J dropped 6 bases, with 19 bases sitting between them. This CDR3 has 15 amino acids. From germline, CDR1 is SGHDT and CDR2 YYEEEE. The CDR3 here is CASSLYRVGPPEAFF. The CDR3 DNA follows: TGTGCCAGCAGCCTGTACAGGGTAGGGCCGCCTGAAGCTTTCTTT. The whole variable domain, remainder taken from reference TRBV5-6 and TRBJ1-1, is DAGVTQSPTHLIKTRGQQVTLRCSPKSGHDTVSWYQQALGQGPQFIFQYYEEEERQRGNFPDRFSGHQFPNYSSELNVNALLLGDSALYLCASSLYRVGPPEAFFGQGTRLTVV.

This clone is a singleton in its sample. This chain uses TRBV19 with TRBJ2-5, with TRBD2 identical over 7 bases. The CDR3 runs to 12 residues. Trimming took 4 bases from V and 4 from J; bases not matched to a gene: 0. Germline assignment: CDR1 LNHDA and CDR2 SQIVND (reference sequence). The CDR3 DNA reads TGTGCCAGTAGTAGCGGGGGAGAGACCCAGTACTTC. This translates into CASSSGGETQYF.

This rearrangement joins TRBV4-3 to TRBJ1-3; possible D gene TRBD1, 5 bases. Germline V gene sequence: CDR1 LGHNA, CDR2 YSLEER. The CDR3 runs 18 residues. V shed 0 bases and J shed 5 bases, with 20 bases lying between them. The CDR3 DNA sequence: TGCGCCAGCAGCCAAGAATATCAGGGTGCAGGAGCCAGAAACACCATATATTTT. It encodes CASSQEYQGAGARNTIYF.

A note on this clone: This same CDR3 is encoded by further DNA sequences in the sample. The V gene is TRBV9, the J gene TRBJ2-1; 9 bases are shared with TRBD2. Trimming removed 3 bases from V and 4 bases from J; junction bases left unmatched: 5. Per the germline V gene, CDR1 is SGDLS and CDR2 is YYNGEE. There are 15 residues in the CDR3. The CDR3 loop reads CASSEGLAGYNEQFF. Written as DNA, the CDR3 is TGTGCCAGCAGCGAGGGACTAGCAGGATACAATGAGCAGTTCTTC. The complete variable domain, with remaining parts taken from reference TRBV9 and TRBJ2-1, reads DSGVTQTPKHLITATGQRVTLRCSPRSGDLSVYWYQQSLDQGLQFLIQYYNGEERAKGNILERFSAQQFPDLHSELNLSSLELGDSALYFCASSEGLAGYNEQFFGPGTRLTVL.

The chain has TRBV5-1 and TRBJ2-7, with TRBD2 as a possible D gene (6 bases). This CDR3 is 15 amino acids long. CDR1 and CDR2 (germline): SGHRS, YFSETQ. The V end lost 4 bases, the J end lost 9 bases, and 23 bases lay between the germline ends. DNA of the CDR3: TGCGCCAGCAGCCCCACCGGGGGACCGCTCGTCGGGCAGTACTTC. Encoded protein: CASSPTGGPLVGQYF. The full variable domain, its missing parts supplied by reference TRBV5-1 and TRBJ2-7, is KAGVTQTPRYLIKTRGQQVTLSCSPISGHRSVSWYQQTPGQGLQFLFEYFSETQRNKGNFPGRFSGRQFSNSRSEMNVSTLELGDSALYLCASSPTGGPLVGQYFGPGTRLTVT.

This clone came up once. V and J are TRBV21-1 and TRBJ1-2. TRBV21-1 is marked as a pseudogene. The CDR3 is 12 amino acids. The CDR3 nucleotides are TGTGCCAGCAGCACGAGCCTCTATGGCTACACCTTC. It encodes CASSTSLYGYTF.

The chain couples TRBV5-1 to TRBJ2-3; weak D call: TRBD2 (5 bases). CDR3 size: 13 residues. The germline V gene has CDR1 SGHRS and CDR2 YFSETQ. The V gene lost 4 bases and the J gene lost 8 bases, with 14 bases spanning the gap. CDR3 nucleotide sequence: TGCGCCAGCAGCACGTCCCCCGAGGGTACGCAGTATTTT. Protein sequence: CASSTSPEGTQYF.

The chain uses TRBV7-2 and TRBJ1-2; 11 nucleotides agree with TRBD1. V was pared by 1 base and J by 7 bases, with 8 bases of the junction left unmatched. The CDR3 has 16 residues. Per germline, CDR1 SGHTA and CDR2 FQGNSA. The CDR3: CASSLDGQGTGGGYTF. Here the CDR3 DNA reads TGTGCCAGCAGCTTAGATGGGCAGGGGACAGGGGGTGGCTACACCTTC. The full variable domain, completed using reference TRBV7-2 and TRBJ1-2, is GAGVSQSPSNKVTEKGKDVELRCDPISGHTALYWYRQSLGQGLEFLIYFQGNSAPDKSGLPSDRFSAERTGGSVSTLTIQRTQQEDSAVYLCASSLDGQGTGGGYTFGSGTRLTVV.

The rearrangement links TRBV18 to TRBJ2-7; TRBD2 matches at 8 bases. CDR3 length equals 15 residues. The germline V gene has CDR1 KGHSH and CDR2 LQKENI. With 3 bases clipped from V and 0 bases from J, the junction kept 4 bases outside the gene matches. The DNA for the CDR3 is TGTGCCAGCTCACCTCTGGGGACTAGCTCCTACGAGCAGTACTTC. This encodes CASSPLGTSSYEQYF.

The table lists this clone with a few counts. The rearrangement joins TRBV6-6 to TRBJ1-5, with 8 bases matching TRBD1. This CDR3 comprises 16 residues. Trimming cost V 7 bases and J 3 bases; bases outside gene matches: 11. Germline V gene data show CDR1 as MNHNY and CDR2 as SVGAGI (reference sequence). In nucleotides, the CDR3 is TGTGCCAGCACATGGACAGGGTCAGGTGTCAATCAGCCCCAGCATTTT. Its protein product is CASTWTGSGVNQPQHF.

CDR3 nucleotide sequence: TGTGCCAGCAGCGGAAGGGCAGGACTGGGCGAGCAGTACTTC. As protein: CASSGRAGLGEQYF. This rearrangement joins TRBV9 to TRBJ2-7; D is possibly TRBD2 (5 bases). V was cut by 3 bases and J by 6 bases, with 16 bases left in between. From germline, CDR1 is SGDLS and CDR2 YYNGEE. CDR3 length: 14 amino acids.

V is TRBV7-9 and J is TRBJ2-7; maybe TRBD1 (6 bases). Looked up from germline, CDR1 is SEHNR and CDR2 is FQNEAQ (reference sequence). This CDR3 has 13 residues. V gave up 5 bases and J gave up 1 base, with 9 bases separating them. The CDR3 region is CASSTGQSYEQYF. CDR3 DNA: TGTGCCAGCAGCACCGGACAGTCCTACGAGCAGTACTTC.

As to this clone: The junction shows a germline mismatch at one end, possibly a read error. This chain's CDR3 is CATSTGTGNTGELFF. Written as DNA, the CDR3 is TGCGCCACCAGCACCGGGACAGGGAACACCGGGGAGCTGTTTTTT. The chain combines TRBV5-1 with TRBJ2-2; 8 positions match TRBD1. The CDR3 contains 15 residues. Germline V gene lookup returns CDR1 SGHRS and CDR2 YFSETQ. Complete variable domain (other parts from reference TRBV5-1 and TRBJ2-2): KAGVTQTPRYLIKTRGQQVTLSCSPISGHRSVSWYQQTPGQGLQFLFEYFSETQRNKGNFPGRFSGRQFSNSRSEMNVSTLELGDSALYLCATSTGTGNTGELFFGEGSRLTVL.